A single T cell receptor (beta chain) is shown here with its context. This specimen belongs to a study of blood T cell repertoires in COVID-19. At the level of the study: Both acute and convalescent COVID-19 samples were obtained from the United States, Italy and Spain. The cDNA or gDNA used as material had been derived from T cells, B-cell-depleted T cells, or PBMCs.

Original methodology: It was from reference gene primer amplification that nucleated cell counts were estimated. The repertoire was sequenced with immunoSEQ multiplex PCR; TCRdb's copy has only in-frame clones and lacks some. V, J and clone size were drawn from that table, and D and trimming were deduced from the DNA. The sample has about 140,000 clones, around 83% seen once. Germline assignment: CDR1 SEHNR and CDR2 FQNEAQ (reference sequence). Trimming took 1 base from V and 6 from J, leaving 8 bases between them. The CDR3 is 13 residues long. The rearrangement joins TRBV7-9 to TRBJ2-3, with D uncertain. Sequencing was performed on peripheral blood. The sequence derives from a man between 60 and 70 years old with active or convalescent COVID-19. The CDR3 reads CASSLEPGDTQYF. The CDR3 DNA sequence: TGTGCCAGCAGCTTAGAGCCGGGTGATACGCAGTATTTT. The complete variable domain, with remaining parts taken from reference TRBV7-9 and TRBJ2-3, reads DTGVSQNPRHKITKRGQNVTFRCDPISEHNRLYWYRQTLGQGPEFLTYFQNEAQLEKSRLLSDRFSAERPKGSFSTLEIQRTEQGDSAMYLCASSLEPGDTQYFGPGTRLTVL.